This T cell receptor (beta chain) was sequenced in a study of cytomegalovirus exposure and HLA in healthy donors (TCRdb year 2017). The study in broad terms: The 700 or so repertoires of the first cohort and the roughly 120 validation repertoires were produced on the same platform, according to a later analysis. In addition to the first cohort of 666 subjects, a separate validation cohort of 100 to 150 different subjects was used. The study aimed to test whether cataloging public T cell receptors could reveal signatures of past pathogen exposure. High-throughput TCR immunosequencing, statistical association of individual TCRs with disease status, and machine learning were combined to predict cytomegalovirus infection status. The study at large found these results: The authors suggested that the approach could potentially be generalized to other disease states and immunological phenotypes. In vitro tests confirmed that a few of the cytomegalovirus-associated TCR beta chains recognize cytomegalovirus antigens. A later analysis found that TCRs clustered in the first cohort also tended to co-occur in the approximately 120 validation repertoires, with about 94% of cluster scores above 0. The study listed approximately 150 TCR beta chains as associated with cytomegalovirus. Most TCR sequences were seen in very few donors, while some public TCRs were found in many individuals. In both the original and validation cohorts, the classifier was reported to diagnose cytomegalovirus status with high specificity and sensitivity. All 130 or so repertoires were used to score co-occurrence in the validation cohort in a later analysis, because that analysis had no HLA typing for the cohort.

The donors were included in the validation cohort of approximately 130 subjects, a group kept apart from the approximately 670-subject first cohort. This clone has a single count. The target of this receptor is not known. Within one base of it there is no much larger clone, and no base qualities were kept. The CDR3 starts with the cysteine, ends with the phenylalanine, and has 12 residues. Only the CDR3 region is kept as DNA, spanning 36 bases read in frame from base 1. According to the germline V gene (reference sequence), CDR1 reads LNHNV and CDR2 reads YYDKDF. After removal of 3 bases from V and 14 bases from J, the junction retains 7 bases not matched to a gene. Preparation of the library involved the immunoSEQ multiplex PCR assay. Under the source paper's analysis protocol: To diagnose cytomegalovirus status from the catalog of TCR beta chain sequences, a statistical classification framework was built. Imported from immuneACCESS, the table was reduced by TCRdb to in-frame sequences with V and J called. These copies leave out some clones; in studies compared against another copy, an unresolved V gene accounts for under half, and the cause of the remainder is not known. That table furnishes V, J and clone size, whereas the DNA furnished D and trimming. This sample gives 200,000 to 300,000 clones in total; 85% to 90% of them show up just once. 2.6% of the sample comes from the top ten.

The chain couples TRBV15 to TRBJ2-1; TRBD2 aligns with 7 central bases. The source of this sequence is a man aged 18 to 35 in good health and CMV-seronegative. The sample taken for sequencing was PBMCs. The DNA sequence follows: TGTGCCACCAGCAGTTCCCCGCGGGAGAAGTTCTTC. Its translation reads: CATSSSPREKFF.